A selection of T cell receptor beta chains follows, all from one sample in a study of shared clonotypes between healthy human individuals. Data came from immunoSEQ multiplex PCR; TCRdb stores just in-frame clones and leaves some out. The sample includes 950,000 to 1,300,000 clones, about 75% of them seen just once. Sequenced material: memory CD4+ T cells sorted from blood. These receptors were collected from a man younger than 35 in good health. CDR3s include the opening cysteine and the closing phenylalanine or tryptophan. Each record gives: J gene, V gene, D gene, clone size, CDR3 protein, CDR3 DNA. The D gene is left open where the match is weak. Size values are once, few and many counts, or a class for expanded clones, and some rows have none.

J: TRBJ2-5
V: TRBV30
D: -
size: -
CDR3: CAWSGSSAETQYF
DNA: TGTGCCTGGAGTGGTTCTAGCGCGGAGACCCAGTACTTC

J: TRBJ1-4
V: TRBV5-1
D: TRBD1
size: -
CDR3: CASSPGTADFNEKLFF
DNA: TGCGCCAGCAGCCCCGGGACAGCAGACTTTAATGAAAAACTGTTTTTT

J: TRBJ1-1
V: TRBV19
D: -
size: many
CDR3: CASILHGPNTEAFF
DNA: TGTGCCAGTATTCTCCACGGGCCTAACACTGAAGCTTTCTTT

J: TRBJ2-6
V: TRBV7-2
D: -
size: -
CDR3: CASRAGSSGANVLTF
DNA: TGTGCCAGCAGGGCAGGGTCTTCTGGGGCCAACGTCCTGACTTTC

J: TRBJ2-7
V: TRBV29-1
D: -
size: many
CDR3: CSVESFYEQYF
DNA: TGCAGCGTTGAATCTTTCTACGAGCAGTACTTC

J: TRBJ2-1
V: TRBV2
D: -
size: -
CDR3: CASSDWSSAYNEQFF
DNA: TGTGCCAGCAGTGATTGGTCTAGCGCTTACAATGAGCAGTTCTTC

J: TRBJ2-5
V: TRBV27
D: TRBD1
size: -
CDR3: CASSPTGGQETQYF
DNA: TGTGCCAGCAGTCCGACAGGGGGGCAAGAGACCCAGTACTTC

J: TRBJ2-7
V: TRBV4-1
D: -
size: few
CDR3: CASSQAFQGLGEQYF
DNA: TGCGCCAGCAGCCAAGCCTTTCAGGGTTTGGGGGAGCAGTACTTC

J: TRBJ2-5
V: TRBV6-6
D: -
size: -
CDR3: CASSYWGRETQYF
DNA: TGTGCCAGCAGTTATTGGGGGAGGGAGACCCAGTACTTC

J: TRBJ2-5
V: TRBV5-4
D: -
size: -
CDR3: CASSFQAVQETQYF
DNA: TGTGCCAGCAGCTTCCAGGCGGTCCAAGAGACCCAGTACTTC

J: TRBJ1-5
V: TRBV19
D: -
size: -
CDR3: CASDPQGSSNQPQHF
DNA: TGTGCCAGCGACCCCCAGGGATCGAGCAATCAGCCCCAGCATTTT

J: TRBJ2-7
V: TRBV10-3
D: -
size: few
CDR3: CAISQRVSLYEQYF
DNA: TGTGCCATCAGTCAGAGGGTCTCCCTCTACGAGCAGTACTTC

J: TRBJ2-7
V: TRBV29-1
D: TRBD2
size: -
CDR3: CSVHPPRRAGRSYEQYF
DNA: TGCAGCGTCCACCCGCCCCGGAGAGCGGGGAGATCCTACGAGCAGTACTTC

J: TRBJ2-3
V: TRBV7-3
D: -
size: few
CDR3: CASSFGTSTDTQYF
DNA: TGTGCCAGCAGCTTCGGGACTAGCACAGATACGCAGTATTTT

J: TRBJ2-2
V: TRBV11-2
D: TRBD2
size: -
CDR3: CASSLTGGTTGELFF
DNA: TGTGCCAGCAGCTTAACGGGGGGGACTACCGGGGAGCTGTTTTTT

J: TRBJ2-2
V: TRBV5-8
D: TRBD1
size: -
CDR3: CASSSTGERGYTGELFF
DNA: TGTGCCAGCAGTTCGACAGGGGAACGAGGGTACACCGGGGAGCTGTTTTTT

J: TRBJ1-1
V: TRBV20-1
D: -
size: -
CDR3: CSALRNLMAFF
DNA: TGCAGTGCTTTAAGAAACCTGATGGCTTTCTTT

J: TRBJ2-2
V: TRBV19
D: -
size: -
CDR3: CASKEGPASANTGELFF
DNA: TGTGCCAGTAAAGAGGGGCCCGCTAGCGCGAACACCGGGGAGCTGTTTTTT

J: TRBJ2-1
V: TRBV19
D: TRBD2
size: -
CDR3: CASSRSGGGYNEQFF
DNA: TGTGCCAGTAGCCGCAGCGGGGGGGGATACAATGAGCAGTTCTTC

J: TRBJ1-1
V: TRBV11-2
D: -
size: -
CDR3: CASSLEVTEAFF
DNA: TGTGCCAGCAGCTTAGAGGTCACTGAAGCTTTCTTT

J: TRBJ2-5
V: TRBV28
D: TRBD2
size: -
CDR3: CASSLTSGRAGETQYF
DNA: TGTGCCAGCAGTTTGACTAGCGGGAGGGCCGGGGAGACCCAGTACTTC

J: TRBJ2-5
V: TRBV27
D: -
size: -
CDR3: CASSPDGVRETQYF
DNA: TGTGCCAGCAGCCCTGACGGGGTACGAGAGACCCAGTACTTC

J: TRBJ1-1
V: TRBV20-1
D: -
size: -
CDR3: CSGLRETEAFF
DNA: TGCAGTGGGCTCAGGGAGACTGAAGCTTTCTTT

J: TRBJ1-2
V: TRBV2
D: -
size: few
CDR3: CASMMEAWGGYTF
DNA: TGTGCCAGCATGATGGAGGCCTGGGGAGGCTACACCTTC

J: TRBJ2-5
V: TRBV29-1
D: TRBD1
size: -
CDR3: CSVVGQGARLAETQYF
DNA: TGCAGCGTTGTGGGACAGGGGGCGCGTTTGGCAGAGACCCAGTACTTC

J: TRBJ1-3
V: TRBV6-1
D: TRBD1
size: -
CDR3: CASSESLGQDATIYF
DNA: TGTGCCAGCAGCGAGTCCCTGGGACAGGACGCGACCATATATTTT

J: TRBJ2-3
V: TRBV7-3
D: TRBD2
size: once
CDR3: CASSSSAGSTDTQYF
DNA: TGTGCCAGCAGCTCATCAGCGGGGAGCACAGATACGCAGTATTTT

J: TRBJ2-7
V: TRBV7-2
D: TRBD1
size: -
CDR3: CASSRSDRAYEQYF
DNA: TGTGCCAGCAGCCGCAGCGACAGGGCTTACGAGCAGTACTTC

J: TRBJ1-1
V: TRBV18
D: -
size: -
CDR3: CASSPGEGAEAFF
DNA: TGTGCCAGCTCACCAGGGGAGGGGGCTGAAGCTTTCTTT

J: TRBJ2-7
V: TRBV27
D: TRBD1
size: -
CDR3: CASSLIVDRSSYEQYF
DNA: TGTGCCAGCAGTTTAATTGTGGACAGGAGCTCCTACGAGCAGTACTTC

J: TRBJ2-1
V: TRBV6-5
D: TRBD1
size: -
CDR3: CASSYQTGKRVF
DNA: TGTGCCAGCAGTTACCAGACAGGGAAGAGGGTCTTC

J: TRBJ1-2
V: TRBV7-2
D: TRBD1
size: few
CDR3: CASSLRVGQVLTF
DNA: TGTGCCAGCAGCCTTAGAGTGGGACAGGTTCTTACCTTC

J: TRBJ2-1
V: TRBV6-6
D: TRBD2
size: -
CDR3: CASSPSGTRSHNEQFF
DNA: TGTGCCAGCAGCCCCTCCGGGACTAGGTCCCACAATGAGCAGTTCTTC

J: TRBJ2-7
V: TRBV2
D: TRBD1
size: -
CDR3: CASSVDRGLYEQYF
DNA: TGTGCCAGCAGCGTTGACAGGGGGCTATACGAGCAGTACTTC